A selection of T cell receptor beta chains follows, all from one sample in a study of blood T cells in healthy people across ages. TCRdb called the 5' RACE reads again in MiXCR, with one record for every CDR3 protein. There are fewer than 900,000 distinct CDR3 sequences in the sample; around 49% occur only once, and around a third lies in the top ten. Sequenced sample: blood. These TCRs come from a woman between 55 and 75 years old in good health. The CDR3 runs from the conserved cysteine through the conserved F or W. The D gene is left open where the match is weak. Not every row has a clone size; where given, it reads once, few, many or a size class.

D: -; J: TRBJ2-5; size: many; V: TRBV20-1; DNA: TGCAGTGCTAGAAAGGGTTTGGAGACCCAGTACTTC; CDR3: CSARKGLETQYF
D: TRBD1; J: TRBJ2-7; size: -; V: TRBV29-1; DNA: TGCAGCGTTGCCCAGGGGGCGGGGGAGCAGTACTTC; CDR3: CSVAQGAGEQYF
D: -; J: TRBJ1-5; size: few; V: TRBV7-2; DNA: TGTGCCAGCAGCCCAACTGCATATAGCAATCAGCCCCAGCATTTT; CDR3: CASSPTAYSNQPQHF
D: TRBD1; J: TRBJ1-2; size: once; V: TRBV20-1; DNA: TGCAGTGCTCCCAACAGGGGTGGCCACACCTTC; CDR3: CSAPNRGGHTF
D: -; J: TRBJ2-7; size: few; V: TRBV7-9; DNA: TGTGCCAGCAGCCCCGAGGGCAGGGACCGCTACGAGCAGTACTTC; CDR3: CASSPEGRDRYEQYF
D: TRBD1; J: TRBJ1-2; size: -; V: TRBV7-9; DNA: TGTGCCAGCAGCTTATTTGGACAGGGATTCTATGGCTACACCTTC; CDR3: CASSLFGQGFYGYTF
D: TRBD2; J: TRBJ2-1; size: -; V: TRBV18; DNA: TGTGCCAGCTCACCAGAGGGACTAGCGGGAGCCGATGAGCAGTTCTTC; CDR3: CASSPEGLAGADEQFF
D: TRBD1; J: TRBJ2-1; size: few; V: TRBV5-1; DNA: TGCGCCAGCAGCTTGGTCGGGACAGGGGAGAGTGAGCAGTTCTTC; CDR3: CASSLVGTGESEQFF
D: TRBD2; J: TRBJ2-2; size: once; V: TRBV9; DNA: TGTGCCAGCAGCGTAGCGGGACTAGCGGGAGGAAAACTGCACGGGGAGCTGTTTTTT; CDR3: CASSVAGLAGGKLHGELFF
D: -; J: TRBJ2-3; size: -; V: TRBV21-1; DNA: TGTGCCAGCACGTACGCCGGGGGGCCTTGTGATACGCAGTATTTT; CDR3: CASTYAGGPCDTQYF
D: -; J: TRBJ1-1; size: -; V: TRBV9; DNA: TGTGCCAGCAGCGTCCGTAGGGAAACTGAAGCTTTCTTT; CDR3: CASSVRRETEAFF
D: TRBD2; J: TRBJ2-5; size: few; V: TRBV4-3; DNA: TGCGCCAGCAGCCAGACTCCCGGGGCTAGCGGAAAAGAGACCCAGTACTTC; CDR3: CASSQTPGASGKETQYF
D: TRBD1; J: TRBJ1-6; size: -; V: TRBV20-1; DNA: TGCAGTGCTAGAGATTGGGGGACAGGGGGTAATTCACCCCTCCACTTT; CDR3: CSARDWGTGGNSPLHF
D: TRBD1; J: TRBJ2-1; size: once; V: TRBV5-1; DNA: TGCGCCAGCAGCTTGGAGGGACAGGGGGCTGGAAATGAGCAGTTCTTC; CDR3: CASSLEGQGAGNEQFF
D: -; J: TRBJ2-5; size: -; V: TRBV7-2; DNA: TGTGCCAGCAGCTTAGGTAGACTCAGACAAGAGACCCAGTACTTC; CDR3: CASSLGRLRQETQYF
D: TRBD2; J: TRBJ2-3; size: few; V: TRBV6-2/TRBV6-3; DNA: TGTGCCAGCAGCCCGGGACTAGCGGGCGCCGGGGATACGCAGTATTTT; CDR3: CASSPGLAGAGDTQYF
D: TRBD1; J: TRBJ2-5; size: -; V: TRBV6-5; DNA: TGTGCCAGCAGTTACTCGACAGGGGGCTATGAGACCCAGTACTTC; CDR3: CASSYSTGGYETQYF
D: -; J: TRBJ2-5; size: -; V: TRBV20-1; DNA: TGCAGCCAACCTTCAGGGGAGAGAGAGACCCAGTACTTC; CDR3: CSQPSGERETQYF
D: -; J: TRBJ2-5; size: few; V: TRBV6-5; DNA: TGTGCCAGCAGTCAACCGCCCAGCCGTGGGACCCAGTACTTC; CDR3: CASSQPPSRGTQYF
D: -; J: TRBJ2-1; size: many; V: TRBV15; DNA: TGTGCCACCAGCAGAGGTTTAGGGTCCTACAATGAGCAGTTCTTC; CDR3: CATSRGLGSYNEQFF
D: TRBD1; J: TRBJ2-1; size: few; V: TRBV2; DNA: TGTGCCAGCAAGGGACAGGTTTACAATGAGCAGTTCTTC; CDR3: CASKGQVYNEQFF
D: -; J: TRBJ2-5; size: -; V: TRBV3-1; DNA: TGTGCCAGCAGCCAACGGGGACCCTCTCAAGAGACCCAGTACTTC; CDR3: CASSQRGPSQETQYF
D: -; J: TRBJ1-5; size: few; V: TRBV5-1; DNA: TGCGCCAGCAGCTTGGGGGGAGTGGATCAGCCCCAGCATTTT; CDR3: CASSLGGVDQPQHF
D: -; J: TRBJ1-2; size: few; V: TRBV18; DNA: TGTGCCAGCTCCATCAGGTCCTATGGCTACACCTTC; CDR3: CASSIRSYGYTF
D: -; J: TRBJ2-5; size: -; V: TRBV7-2; DNA: TGTGCCAGCAGCCCCGTGGGGGACGGGGGAGAGACCCAGTACTTC; CDR3: CASSPVGDGGETQYF
D: -; J: TRBJ2-1; size: -; V: TRBV29-1; DNA: TGCAGCGTTGAACCCCCGGGACGGGACGACAATGAGCAGTTCTTC; CDR3: CSVEPPGRDDNEQFF
D: -; J: TRBJ2-5; size: -; V: TRBV4-3; DNA: TGCGCCAGCAGCCAGTCCCGGGAAGAGACCCAGTACTTC; CDR3: CASSQSREETQYF
D: -; J: TRBJ2-7; size: -; V: TRBV4-3; DNA: TGCGCCAGCAGCCAAGATCGGCGCCTTTCCTACGAGCAGTACTTC; CDR3: CASSQDRRLSYEQYF
D: -; J: TRBJ1-2; size: -; V: TRBV4-2; DNA: TGTGCCAGCAGCCAGGGCCCTTCAGGAGGGAATGGCTACACCTTC; CDR3: CASSQGPSGGNGYTF
D: -; J: TRBJ2-7; size: few; V: TRBV4-2; DNA: TGTGCCAGCAGCCCCTCCAAGCTTTCCTACGAGCAGTACTTC; CDR3: CASSPSKLSYEQYF
D: -; J: TRBJ2-7; size: many; V: TRBV29-1; DNA: TGCAGCGTTGAAGTTCGCAGTAAGCAGTACTTC; CDR3: CSVEVRSKQYF
D: -; J: TRBJ2-1; size: -; V: TRBV7-2; DNA: TGTGCCAGCAGCTTAGGAGGGGCACACTACAATGAGCAGTTCTTC; CDR3: CASSLGGAHYNEQFF
D: -; J: TRBJ1-1; size: once; V: TRBV5-6; DNA: TGTGCCAGCAGCAGCGTACACAGGGAGGAGAACACTGAAGCTTTCTTT; CDR3: CASSSVHREENTEAFF
D: TRBD1; J: TRBJ2-7; size: few; V: TRBV7-9; DNA: TGTGCCAGCAGCCCCCCCGGGACAGGTTCCTACGAGCAGTACTTC; CDR3: CASSPPGTGSYEQYF
D: TRBD2; J: TRBJ2-5; size: few; V: TRBV12-3/TRBV12-4; DNA: TGTGCCAGCAGTATCAGCGGGAGTGGGGAGACCCAGTACTTC; CDR3: CASSISGSGETQYF
D: -; J: TRBJ2-7; size: -; V: TRBV6-2/TRBV6-3; DNA: TGTGCCAGTCAAGAAAGGGCCCGCGAGCAGTACTTC; CDR3: CASQERAREQYF
D: -; J: TRBJ2-7; size: -; V: TRBV7-2; DNA: TGTGCCAGCAGATTCAAGGAGGGGGATGCGTACGAGCAGTACTTC; CDR3: CASRFKEGDAYEQYF
D: TRBD2; J: TRBJ2-7; size: few; V: TRBV20-1; DNA: TGCAGTGCTAGAGATCGGCTAGCGGGCTCCTACGAGCAGTACTTC; CDR3: CSARDRLAGSYEQYF
D: TRBD2; J: TRBJ2-4; size: few; V: TRBV10-3; DNA: TGTGCCATCAGTGAGCGCGGGAGGGTGGTAGACATTCAGTACTTC; CDR3: CAISERGRVVDIQYF